This T cell receptor beta chain was found in a study of response to subunit inactivated influenza vaccine. Study-wide results and caveats: Authors suggested seasonal influenza vaccinations each recruit few new T cells.

Using its own MiXCR run on the RT-PCR reads, TCRdb lists one record per CDR3 protein. The sample contains 600,000 to 850,000 distinct CDR3 sequences, 11% to 15% of which appear only once. V dropped 3 bases and J dropped 5; count of bases not matched to a gene: 9. The CDR3 has 15 amino acids. CDR1 is LGHDT, CDR2 YNNKEL, per germline (reference sequence). As concerns this clonotype: Its antigen is unknown.

J is TRBJ2-7 and V is TRBV3-1; 8 bases fit TRBD2. The starting material was PBMCs from blood, obtained 14 days before vaccination. This receptor was obtained from a man over 45 who received an inactivated influenza vaccine. The DNA of the CDR3 is TGTGCCAGCAGCCACGACCCGGGACTAGTCGACGAGCAGTACTTC. Its translation: CASSHDPGLVDEQYF.